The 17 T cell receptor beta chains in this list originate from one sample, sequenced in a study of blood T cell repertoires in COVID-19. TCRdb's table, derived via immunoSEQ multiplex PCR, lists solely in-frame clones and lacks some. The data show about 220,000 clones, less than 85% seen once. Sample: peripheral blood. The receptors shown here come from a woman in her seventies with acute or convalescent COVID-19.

CDR3 protein: CASSLQMNTEAFF. The DNA of the CDR3 is TGTGCCAGCAGCCTGCAGATGAACACTGAAGCTTTCTTT. The rearrangement uses TRBV12-3 or TRBV12-4 and TRBJ1-1; D remains unclear. Trimming took off 6 bases at V and 0 bases at J, with 8 bases between the two ends. The CDR3 is made up of 13 amino acids.

Written as DNA, the CDR3 is TGCGCCAGCAGTGTTGACTCTAGAGGCCCCGGGGAGCTGTTTTTT. Protein sequence: CASSVDSRGPGELFF. This chain joins TRBV5-1 and TRBJ2-2; D unresolved. Germline lookup yields CDR1 SGHRS and CDR2 YFSETQ. The CDR3 length is 15 residues. Trimming cost V 5 bases and J 6 bases, with 17 bases left between them.

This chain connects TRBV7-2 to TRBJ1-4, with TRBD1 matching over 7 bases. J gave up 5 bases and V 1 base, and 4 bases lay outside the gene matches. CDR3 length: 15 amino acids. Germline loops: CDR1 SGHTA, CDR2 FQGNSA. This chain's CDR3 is CASSLGSRGNEKLFF. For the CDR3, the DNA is TGTGCCAGCAGCTTAGGGTCCAGGGGGAATGAAAAACTGTTTTTT.

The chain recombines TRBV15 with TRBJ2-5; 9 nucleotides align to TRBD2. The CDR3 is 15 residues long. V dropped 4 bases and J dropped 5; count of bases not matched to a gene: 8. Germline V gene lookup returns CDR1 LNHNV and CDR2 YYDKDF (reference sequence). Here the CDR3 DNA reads TGTGCCACCAGCAAGGGGACTAGCTTGGAGGAGACCCAGTACTTC. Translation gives CATSKGTSLEETQYF.

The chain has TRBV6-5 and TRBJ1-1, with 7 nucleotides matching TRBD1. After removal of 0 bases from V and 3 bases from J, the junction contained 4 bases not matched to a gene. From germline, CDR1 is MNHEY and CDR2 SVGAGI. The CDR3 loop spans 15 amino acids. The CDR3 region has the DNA TGTGCCAGCAGTTACTCGAACAGGGGAGACACTGAAGCTTTCTTT. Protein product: CASSYSNRGDTEAFF.

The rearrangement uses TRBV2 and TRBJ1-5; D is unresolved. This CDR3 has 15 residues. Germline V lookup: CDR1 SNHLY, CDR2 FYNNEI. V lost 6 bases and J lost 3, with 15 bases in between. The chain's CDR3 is CASSPETEANQPQHF. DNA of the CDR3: TGTGCCAGCAGCCCCGAAACCGAGGCCAATCAGCCCCAGCATTTT.

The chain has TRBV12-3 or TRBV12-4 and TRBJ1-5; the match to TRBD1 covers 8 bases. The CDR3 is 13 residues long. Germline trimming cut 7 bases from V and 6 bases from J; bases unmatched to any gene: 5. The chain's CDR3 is CASNSGGGQPQHF. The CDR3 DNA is TGTGCCAGCAATTCAGGGGGCGGTCAGCCCCAGCATTTT.

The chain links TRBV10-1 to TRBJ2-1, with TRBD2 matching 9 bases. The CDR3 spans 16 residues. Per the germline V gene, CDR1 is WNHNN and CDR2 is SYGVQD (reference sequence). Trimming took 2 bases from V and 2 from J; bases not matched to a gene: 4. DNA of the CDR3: TGCGCCAGCAGTGAGGAGCGGGGGGCCCCCTACAATGAGCAGTTCTTC. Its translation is CASSEERGAPYNEQFF.

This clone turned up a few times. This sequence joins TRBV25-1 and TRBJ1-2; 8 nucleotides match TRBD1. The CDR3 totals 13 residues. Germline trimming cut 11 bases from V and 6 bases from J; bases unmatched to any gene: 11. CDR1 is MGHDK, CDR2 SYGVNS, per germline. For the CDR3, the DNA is TGTGCCGACGATCCCAGGGGGCGAGATGGCTACACCTTC. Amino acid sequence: CADDPRGRDGYTF.

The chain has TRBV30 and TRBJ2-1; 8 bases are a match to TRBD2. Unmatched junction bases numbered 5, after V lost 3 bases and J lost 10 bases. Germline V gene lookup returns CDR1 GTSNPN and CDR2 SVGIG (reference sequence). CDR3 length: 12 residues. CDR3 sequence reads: CAWSGGAREQFF. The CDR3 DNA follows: TGTGCCTGGAGCGGGGGGGCCAGAGAGCAGTTCTTC. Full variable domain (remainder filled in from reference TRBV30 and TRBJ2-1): SQTIHQWPATLVQPVGSPLSLECTVEGTSNPNLYWYRQAAGRGLQLLFYSVGIGQISSEVPQNLSASRPQDRQFILSSKKLLLSDSGFYLCAWSGGAREQFFGPGTRLTVL.

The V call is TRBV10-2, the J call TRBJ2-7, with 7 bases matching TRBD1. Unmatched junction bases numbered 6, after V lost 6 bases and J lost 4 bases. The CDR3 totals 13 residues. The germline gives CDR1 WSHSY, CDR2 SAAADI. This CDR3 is CASRPGQSYEQYV. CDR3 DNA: TGCGCCAGCAGACCGGGACAGTCTTACGAGCAGTACGTC.

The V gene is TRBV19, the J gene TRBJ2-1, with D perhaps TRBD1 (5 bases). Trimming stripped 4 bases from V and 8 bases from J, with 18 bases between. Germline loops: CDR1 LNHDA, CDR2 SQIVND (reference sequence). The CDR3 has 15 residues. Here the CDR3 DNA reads TGTGCCAGTAGTAATAGGGGCAGAGGCGGCCATGAGCAGTTCTTC. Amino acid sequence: CASSNRGRGGHEQFF.

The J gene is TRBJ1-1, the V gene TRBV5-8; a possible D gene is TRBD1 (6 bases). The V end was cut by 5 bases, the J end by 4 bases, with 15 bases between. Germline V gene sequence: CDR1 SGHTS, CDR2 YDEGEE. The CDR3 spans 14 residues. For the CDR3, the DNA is TGTGCCAGCAGTTACAGGGTGTCGGGCACTGAAGCTTTCTTT. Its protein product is CASSYRVSGTEAFF.

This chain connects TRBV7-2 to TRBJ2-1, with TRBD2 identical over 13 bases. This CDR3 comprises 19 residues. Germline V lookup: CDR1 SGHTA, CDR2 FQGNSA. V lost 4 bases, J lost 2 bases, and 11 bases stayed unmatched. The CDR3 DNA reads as TGTGCCAGCAGCTCAACTAGCGGGGGGGCAATAAGGACCTACAATGAGCAGTTCTTC. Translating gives CASSSTSGGAIRTYNEQFF.

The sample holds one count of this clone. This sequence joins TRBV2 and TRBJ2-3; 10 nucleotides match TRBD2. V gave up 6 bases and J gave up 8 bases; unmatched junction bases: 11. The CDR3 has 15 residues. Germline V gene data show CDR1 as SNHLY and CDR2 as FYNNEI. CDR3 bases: TGTGCCAGCAGAGAGCGGGGGGGCTGGTCGGTTACGCAGTATTTT. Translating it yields CASRERGGWSVTQYF.

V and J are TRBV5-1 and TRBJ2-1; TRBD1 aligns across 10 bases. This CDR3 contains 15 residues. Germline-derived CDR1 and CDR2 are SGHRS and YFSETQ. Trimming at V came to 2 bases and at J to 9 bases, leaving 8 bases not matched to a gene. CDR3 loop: CASSFGTGDNVEQFF. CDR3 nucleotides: TGCGCCAGCAGCTTTGGGACAGGGGATAATGTTGAGCAGTTCTTC.

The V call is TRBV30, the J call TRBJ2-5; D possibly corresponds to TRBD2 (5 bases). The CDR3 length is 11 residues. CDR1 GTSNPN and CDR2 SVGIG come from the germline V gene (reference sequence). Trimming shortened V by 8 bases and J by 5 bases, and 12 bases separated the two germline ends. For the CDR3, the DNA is TGTGCCGCGGACTCCGGGGAGACCCAGTACTTC. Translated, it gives CAADSGETQYF.